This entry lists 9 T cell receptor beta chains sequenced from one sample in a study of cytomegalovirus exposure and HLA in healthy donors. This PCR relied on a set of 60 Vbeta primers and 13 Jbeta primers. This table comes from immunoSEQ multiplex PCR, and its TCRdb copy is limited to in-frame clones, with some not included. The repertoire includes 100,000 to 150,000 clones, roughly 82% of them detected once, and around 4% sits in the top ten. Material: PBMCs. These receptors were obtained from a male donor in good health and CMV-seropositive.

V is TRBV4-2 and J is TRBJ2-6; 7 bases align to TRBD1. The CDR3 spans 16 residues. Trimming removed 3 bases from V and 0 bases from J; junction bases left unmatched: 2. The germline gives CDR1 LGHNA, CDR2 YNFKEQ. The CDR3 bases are TGTGCCAGCAGCCAGGACAGGAACTCTGGGGCCAACGTCCTGACTTTC. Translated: CASSQDRNSGANVLTF.

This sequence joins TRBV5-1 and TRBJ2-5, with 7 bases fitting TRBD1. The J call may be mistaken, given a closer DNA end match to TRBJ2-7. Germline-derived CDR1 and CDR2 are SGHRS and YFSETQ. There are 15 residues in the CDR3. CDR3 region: CASSLAGTAPYEQYF. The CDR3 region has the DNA TGCGCCAGCAGCTTGGCCGGGACAGCCCCCTACGAGCAGTACTTC.

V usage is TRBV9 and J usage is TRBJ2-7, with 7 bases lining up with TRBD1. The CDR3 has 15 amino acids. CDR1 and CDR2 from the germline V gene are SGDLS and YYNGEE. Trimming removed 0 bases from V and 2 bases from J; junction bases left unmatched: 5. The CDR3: CASSVATGATYEQYF. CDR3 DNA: TGTGCCAGCAGCGTAGCTACAGGGGCCACCTACGAGCAGTACTTC.

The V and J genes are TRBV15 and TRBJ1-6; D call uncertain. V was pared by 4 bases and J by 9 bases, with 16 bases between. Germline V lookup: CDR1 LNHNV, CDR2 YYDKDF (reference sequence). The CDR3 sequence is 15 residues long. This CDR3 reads CATSTKPSNASPLHF. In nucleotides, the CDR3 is TGTGCCACCAGCACCAAACCCAGTAACGCTTCACCCCTCCACTTT.

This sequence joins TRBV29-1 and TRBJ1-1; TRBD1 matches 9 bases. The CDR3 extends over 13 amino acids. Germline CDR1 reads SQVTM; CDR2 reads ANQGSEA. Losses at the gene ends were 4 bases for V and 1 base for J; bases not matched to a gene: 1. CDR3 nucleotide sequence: TGCAGCGTTGGGACAGGGGCGAACACTGAAGCTTTCTTT. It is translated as CSVGTGANTEAFF.

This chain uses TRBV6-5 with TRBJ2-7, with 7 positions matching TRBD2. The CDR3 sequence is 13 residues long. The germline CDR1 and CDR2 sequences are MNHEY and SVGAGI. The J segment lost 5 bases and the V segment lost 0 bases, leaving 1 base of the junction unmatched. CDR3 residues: CASSYSGRDEQYF. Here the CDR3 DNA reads TGTGCCAGCAGTTACTCAGGGAGGGACGAGCAGTACTTC.

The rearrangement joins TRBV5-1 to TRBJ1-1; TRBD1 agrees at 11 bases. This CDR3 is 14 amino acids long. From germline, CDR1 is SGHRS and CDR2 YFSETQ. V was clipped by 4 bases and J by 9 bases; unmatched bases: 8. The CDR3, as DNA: TGCGCCAGCAGCACGGGGGACAGGGGGTTGAAAGCTTTCTTT. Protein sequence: CASSTGDRGLKAFF.

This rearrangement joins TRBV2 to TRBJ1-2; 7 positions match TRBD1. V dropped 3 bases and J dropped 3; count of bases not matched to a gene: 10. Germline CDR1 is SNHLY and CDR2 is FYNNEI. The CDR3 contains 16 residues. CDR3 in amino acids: CASSEARTGDDYGYTF. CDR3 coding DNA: TGTGCCAGCAGTGAGGCGAGAACAGGGGACGACTATGGCTACACCTTC.

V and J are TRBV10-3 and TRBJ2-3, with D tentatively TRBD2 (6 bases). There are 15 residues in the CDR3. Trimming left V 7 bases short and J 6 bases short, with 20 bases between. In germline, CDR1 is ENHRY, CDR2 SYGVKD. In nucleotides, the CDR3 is TGTGCCATCAATGACCCCCCGGGAGCGAAGGATACGCAGTATTTT. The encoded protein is CAINDPPGAKDTQYF.